A selection of T cell receptor beta chains follows, all from one sample in a study of blood T cell repertoires in COVID-19. Repertoires were generated with immunoSEQ multiplex PCR, while TCRdb's copy carries only in-frame clones and drops some. Among 90,000 to 100,000 clones, around 82% were seen once, and the ten largest hold roughly 6.3%. Sequenced material: peripheral blood. All receptors derive from a man in his fifties or sixties with acute or convalescent COVID-19. Both conserved end residues are part of each CDR3. Fields, in order: J gene, D gene, V gene, clone size, CDR3 DNA, CDR3 protein. A D gene is named only where the DNA matches it firmly. Not all rows give a size; the values are once, few, many and, for expanded clones, a class.

TRBJ2-1,TRBD1,TRBV7-9,NA,TGTGCCAGCAGCCTCGGGACAGGACCTTACAATGAGCAGTTCTTC,CASSLGTGPYNEQFF
TRBJ2-5,TRBD1,TRBV6-5,NA,TGTGCCAGCAGTCTCTCAGGGGGTGGGGAGACCCAGTACTTC,CASSLSGGGETQYF
TRBJ2-1,TRBD1,TRBV2,once,TGTGCCAGCAGTGTAGGACAGGGGGCCGGTGAGCAGTTCTTC,CASSVGQGAGEQFF
TRBJ2-7,TRBD1,TRBV10-3,NA,TGTGCCATCAGTGGGGCAGGGGGCCACGAGCAGTACTTC,CAISGAGGHEQYF
TRBJ2-5,TRBD1,TRBV3-1/TRBV3-2,NA,TGTGCCAGCAGCCCCGGACAGGGCTGGATAGAGGACAAGACCCAGTACTTC,CASSPGQGWIEDKTQYF
TRBJ2-7,TRBD1,TRBV30,NA,TGTGCCTGGAGTCCCCGAGGGACAGGGGGGAGCAACGAGCAGTACTTC,CAWSPRGTGGSNEQYF
TRBJ2-7,NA,TRBV5-1,NA,TGCGCCAGCAGCTTGGATACAGGCCGCGAGCAGTACTTC,CASSLDTGREQYF
TRBJ1-1,NA,TRBV5-8,NA,TGTGCCAGCAGCGAAGACAGTTCCACTGAAGCTTTCTTT,CASSEDSSTEAFF
TRBJ1-3,NA,TRBV9,once,TGTGCCAGCAGCCCTACCCAGGGCGCTGGAAACACCATATATTTT,CASSPTQGAGNTIYF
TRBJ2-3,NA,TRBV19,NA,TGTGCCAGTAGTATTCAGGGGTATATCACAGATACGCAGTATTTT,CASSIQGYITDTQYF
TRBJ1-6,TRBD1,TRBV5-1,NA,TGCGCCAGCAGCTTAGGACAGGCTAGCTCCTATAATTCACCCCTCCACTTT,CASSLGQASSYNSPLHF
TRBJ1-6,NA,TRBV4-3,NA,TGCGCCAGCAGCCAAGATACGGGAGGGATTTCACCCCTCCACTTT,CASSQDTGGISPLHF
TRBJ1-2,NA,TRBV7-8,once,TGTGCCAGCAGCTTCTCCAGGGGAGTTAACACCTTC,CASSFSRGVNTF
TRBJ1-4,TRBD1,TRBV4-1,NA,TGCGCCAGCAGCCAAGCCGGGACAGGGTGGGAAAAACTGTTTTTT,CASSQAGTGWEKLFF
TRBJ2-5,NA,TRBV12-3/TRBV12-4,once,TGTGCCAGCAGTTTAGATCGGGAGACCCAGTACTTC,CASSLDRETQYF
TRBJ1-3,NA,TRBV6-2/TRBV6-3,NA,TGTGCCAGCAGTTACCCTGGAGCTGGAAACACCATATATTTT,CASSYPGAGNTIYF
TRBJ2-1,NA,TRBV30,NA,TGTGCCTGGAGTGACAGAGACAATGAGCAGTTCTTC,CAWSDRDNEQFF
TRBJ1-1,TRBD1,TRBV19,NA,TGTGCCAGTAGCCCGGCCCTAACAGGGGGTAAGAGGGCTTTCTTT,CASSPALTGGKRAFF
TRBJ2-7,NA,TRBV9,NA,TGTGCCAGCAGCCCACTCAGTTGGTCTTCTGGGCACGAGCAGTACTTC,CASSPLSWSSGHEQYF
TRBJ1-3,NA,TRBV4-1,NA,TGCGCCAGCAGCCAACCAACGGGATACGGAAACACCATATATTTT,CASSQPTGYGNTIYF
TRBJ2-5,TRBD1,TRBV10-3,NA,TGTGCCATCAGTGGGGACCGGGACAGGGATTGGGAGACCCAGTACTTC,CAISGDRDRDWETQYF
TRBJ1-2,NA,TRBV5-4,NA,TGTGCCAGCAGCTTGGTGGGGGCGCAGGGCGGCTACACCTTC,CASSLVGAQGGYTF
TRBJ1-6,NA,TRBV5-1,NA,TGCGCCAGCAGCCTACAGGGACATAATTCACCCCTCCACTTT,CASSLQGHNSPLHF
TRBJ2-5,TRBD2,TRBV11-2,NA,TGTGCCAGCAGCAGAAGACTAGCGGGGGACATAGAGACCCAGTACTTC,CASSRRLAGDIETQYF
TRBJ1-5,NA,TRBV15,NA,TGTGCCACCAGCAGACAGGCTAGCAATCAGCCCCAGCATTTT,CATSRQASNQPQHF
TRBJ2-3,TRBD2,TRBV6-1,NA,TGTGCCAGCAGTGAAGGGCTAGCGGCGGCTTATGGTACGCAGTATTTT,CASSEGLAAAYGTQYF
TRBJ2-7,TRBD1,TRBV19,once,TGTGCCAGTAGTATAGCGGGACAGGGTTTCCACGAGCAGTACTTC,CASSIAGQGFHEQYF
TRBJ1-2,NA,TRBV18,few,TGTGCCAGCTCACCGGACAGAGGAAACTATGGCTACACCTTC,CASSPDRGNYGYTF
TRBJ2-3,TRBD1,TRBV3-1/TRBV3-2,NA,TGTGCCAGCAGCCACCCCGCCACAGGGGGCGCAGATACGCAGTATTTT,CASSHPATGGADTQYF
TRBJ1-4,NA,TRBV4-1,NA,TGCGCCAGCAGCCAAGTTGCGGGCTCGGCTGAAAAACTGTTTTTT,CASSQVAGSAEKLFF
TRBJ2-4,TRBD1,TRBV29-1,NA,TGCAGCGTTAGCACCGGGACAGGGGGGGGTAGGAACATTCAGTACTTC,CSVSTGTGGGRNIQYF
TRBJ2-7,NA,TRBV4-3,NA,TGCGCCAGCAGCCCCACTGACAGTTCCTACGAGCAGTACTTC,CASSPTDSSYEQYF
TRBJ1-1,TRBD1,TRBV19,few,TGTGCCAGTAGTCCTAGTCAGGGGGCTTCTGAAGCTTTCTTT,CASSPSQGASEAFF
TRBJ2-1,TRBD2,TRBV7-2,few,TGTGCCAGCAGCATGGGACTAGCGGGGGGATTGAATGAGCAGTTCTTC,CASSMGLAGGLNEQFF
TRBJ2-7,NA,TRBV4-3,NA,TGCGCCAGCAGCCAAGATACAGGGAAAGCCTACGAGCAGTACTTC,CASSQDTGKAYEQYF
TRBJ2-1,TRBD2,TRBV11-2,NA,TGTGCCAGCAGCTTAGGAGCGGGGAGTTACAATGAGCAGTTCTTC,CASSLGAGSYNEQFF
TRBJ1-6,NA,TRBV29-1,NA,TGCAGCGTTGACCCGGGAAATAATTCACCCCTCCACTTT,CSVDPGNNSPLHF
TRBJ1-3,NA,TRBV2,NA,TGTGCCAGCAGTGAAGCGCTGGACTCCACGGACTCTGGAAACACCATATATTTT,CASSEALDSTDSGNTIYF
TRBJ1-3,NA,TRBV4-3,NA,TGCGCCAGCAGCCAAGGTTCGTTCTCTGGAAACACCATATATTTT,CASSQGSFSGNTIYF
TRBJ2-7,TRBD1,TRBV2,NA,TGTGCCAGCATCGTCCGGGACAGGGATGACGAGCAGTACTTC,CASIVRDRDDEQYF
TRBJ2-3,TRBD2,TRBV5-5,few,TGTGCCAGCAGCCTCCAACTAGCGGGGGGGAGGGATACGCAGTATTTT,CASSLQLAGGRDTQYF
TRBJ2-5,TRBD2,TRBV3-1/TRBV3-2,NA,TGTGCCAGCAGCCAAGCGGGGGGGGCCGGAGAGACCCAGTACTTC,CASSQAGGAGETQYF
TRBJ2-7,TRBD1,TRBV5-4,NA,TGTGCCAGCAGCTTGACCCTGGACAGGGCCTACGAGCAGTACTTC,CASSLTLDRAYEQYF
TRBJ1-2,NA,TRBV12-3/TRBV12-4,NA,TGTGCCAGCAGCCTAGGACTTAACTATGGCTACACCTTC,CASSLGLNYGYTF
TRBJ2-2,TRBD1,TRBV5-6,NA,TGTGCCAGCAGCTTGGAGACAGGGGTCTGGAACACCGGGGAGCTGTTTTTT,CASSLETGVWNTGELFF
TRBJ1-6,TRBD1,TRBV6-1,NA,TGTGCCAGCAGTGTAGACAGACAGGGTGGAAATTCACCCCTCCACTTT,CASSVDRQGGNSPLHF
TRBJ1-2,TRBD1,TRBV24-1,once,TGTGCCACCAGTGATTTCGGGACAGGGTTTGGTGGCTACACCTTC,CATSDFGTGFGGYTF
TRBJ1-2,NA,TRBV9,NA,TGTGCCAGCAGCCCCGAGACGGGGGGCTATGGCTACACCTTC,CASSPETGGYGYTF
TRBJ2-7,NA,TRBV21-1,NA,TGTGCCAGCAGCAATAGAGGCGAGCAGTACTTC,CASSNRGEQYF
TRBJ1-5,TRBD1,TRBV28,NA,TGTGCCAGCAGTTGGGGACAGACGTCCGATAGCAATCAGCCCCAGCATTTT,CASSWGQTSDSNQPQHF
TRBJ1-5,NA,TRBV2,NA,TGTGCCAGCAGTCCTTACCGACAGGGCAATCAGCCCCAGCATTTT,CASSPYRQGNQPQHF
TRBJ1-1,NA,TRBV25-1,NA,TGTGCCAGCAGTGCAAACACTGAAGCTTTCTTT,CASSANTEAFF
TRBJ2-5,TRBD1,TRBV11-2,once,TGTGCCAGCAGCTTAGATCCGAGGGACAGGGGGGAGACCCAGTACTTC,CASSLDPRDRGETQYF